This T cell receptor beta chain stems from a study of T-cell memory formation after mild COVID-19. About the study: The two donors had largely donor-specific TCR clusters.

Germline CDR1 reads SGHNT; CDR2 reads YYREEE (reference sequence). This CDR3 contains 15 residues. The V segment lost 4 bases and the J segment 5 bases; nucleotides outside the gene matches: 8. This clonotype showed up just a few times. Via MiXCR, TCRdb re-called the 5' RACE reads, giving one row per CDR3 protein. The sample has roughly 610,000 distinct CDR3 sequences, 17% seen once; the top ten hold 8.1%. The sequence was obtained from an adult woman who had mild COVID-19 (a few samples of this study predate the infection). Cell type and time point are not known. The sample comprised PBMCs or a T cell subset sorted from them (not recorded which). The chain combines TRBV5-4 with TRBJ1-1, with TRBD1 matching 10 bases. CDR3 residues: CASSPGQGVWTEAFF. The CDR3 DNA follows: TGTGCCAGCAGCCCCGGACAGGGGGTTTGGACTGAAGCTTTCTTT.